Here is one TCR beta chain with its context. These data come from a study of cytomegalovirus exposure and HLA in healthy donors. The PCR used 60 Vbeta and 13 Jbeta primers. Using immunoSEQ multiplex PCR, the repertoire was profiled, and TCRdb retains in-frame clones only, with some absent. The repertoire has more than 110,000 clones, about 80% of them found once; the top ten carry 1% to 1.5%. V was cut by 1 base and J by 4 bases, with 10 bases left in between. Per the germline V gene, CDR1 is SGHTA and CDR2 is FQGNSA. The CDR3 covers 14 residues. Sequenced input: PBMCs. This clonotype was obtained from a male donor in good health and CMV-seropositive. The J gene is TRBJ2-5, the V gene TRBV7-2, with D possibly TRBD2 on 6 matching bases. As DNA, the CDR3 is TGTGCCAGCAGCTTAGATCAGCGGGTAGAGACCCAGTACTTC. Protein sequence: CASSLDQRVETQYF.